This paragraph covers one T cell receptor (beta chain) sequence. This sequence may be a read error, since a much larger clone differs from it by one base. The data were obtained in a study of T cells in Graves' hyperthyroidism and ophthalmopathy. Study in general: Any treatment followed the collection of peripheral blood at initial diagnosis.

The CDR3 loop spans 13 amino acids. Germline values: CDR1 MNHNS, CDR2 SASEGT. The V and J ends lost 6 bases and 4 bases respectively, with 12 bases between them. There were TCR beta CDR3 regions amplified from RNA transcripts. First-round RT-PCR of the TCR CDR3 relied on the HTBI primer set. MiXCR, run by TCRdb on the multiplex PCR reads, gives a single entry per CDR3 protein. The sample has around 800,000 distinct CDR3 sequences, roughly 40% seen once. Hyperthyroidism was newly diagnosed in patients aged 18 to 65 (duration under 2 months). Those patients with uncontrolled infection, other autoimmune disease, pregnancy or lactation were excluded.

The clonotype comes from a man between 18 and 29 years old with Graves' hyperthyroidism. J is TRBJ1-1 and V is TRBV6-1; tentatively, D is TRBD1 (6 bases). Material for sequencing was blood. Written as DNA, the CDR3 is TGTGCCAGCAGAGGTAACAGGGTCACTGAAGCTTTCTTT. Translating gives CASRGNRVTEAFF.